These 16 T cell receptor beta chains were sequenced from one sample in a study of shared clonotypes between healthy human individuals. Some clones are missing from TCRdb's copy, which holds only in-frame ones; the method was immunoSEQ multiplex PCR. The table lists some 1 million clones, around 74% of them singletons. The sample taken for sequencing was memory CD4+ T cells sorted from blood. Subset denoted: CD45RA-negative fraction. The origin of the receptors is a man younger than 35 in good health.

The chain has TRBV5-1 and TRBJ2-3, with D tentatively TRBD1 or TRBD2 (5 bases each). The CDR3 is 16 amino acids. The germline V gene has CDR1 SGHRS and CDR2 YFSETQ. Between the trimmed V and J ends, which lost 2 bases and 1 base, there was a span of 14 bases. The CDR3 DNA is TGCGCCAGCAGCTTCGGGGCCAAGGAGGGCACAGATACGCAGTATTTT. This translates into CASSFGAKEGTDTQYF.

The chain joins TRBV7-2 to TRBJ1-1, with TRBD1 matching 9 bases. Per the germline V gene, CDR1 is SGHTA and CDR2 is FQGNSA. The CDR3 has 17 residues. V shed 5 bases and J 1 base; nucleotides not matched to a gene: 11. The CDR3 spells CASSAHRGRGGNTEAFF. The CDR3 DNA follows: TGTGCCAGCAGCGCGCACAGGGGGCGCGGGGGGAACACTGAAGCTTTCTTT.

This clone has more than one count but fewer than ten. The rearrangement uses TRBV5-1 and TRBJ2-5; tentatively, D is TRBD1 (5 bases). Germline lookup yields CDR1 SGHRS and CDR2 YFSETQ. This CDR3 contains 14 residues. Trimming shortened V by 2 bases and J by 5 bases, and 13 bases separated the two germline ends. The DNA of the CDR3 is TGCGCCAGCAGCTTAAGGGTAGCAGGGGAGACCCAGTACTTC. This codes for CASSLRVAGETQYF.

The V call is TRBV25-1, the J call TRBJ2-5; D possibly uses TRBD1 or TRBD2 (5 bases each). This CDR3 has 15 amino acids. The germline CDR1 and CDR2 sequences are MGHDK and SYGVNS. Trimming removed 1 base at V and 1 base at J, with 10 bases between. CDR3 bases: TGTGCCAGCAGTGAATCCGGGACGGGCCAAGAGACCCAGTACTTC. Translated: CASSESGTGQETQYF.

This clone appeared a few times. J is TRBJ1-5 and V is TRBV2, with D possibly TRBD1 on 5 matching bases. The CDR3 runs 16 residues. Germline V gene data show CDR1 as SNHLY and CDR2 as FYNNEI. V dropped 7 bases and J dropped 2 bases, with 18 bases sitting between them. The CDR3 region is CASKQGWMRGNQPQHF. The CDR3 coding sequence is TGTGCCAGCAAGCAGGGATGGATGCGGGGCAATCAGCCCCAGCATTTT.

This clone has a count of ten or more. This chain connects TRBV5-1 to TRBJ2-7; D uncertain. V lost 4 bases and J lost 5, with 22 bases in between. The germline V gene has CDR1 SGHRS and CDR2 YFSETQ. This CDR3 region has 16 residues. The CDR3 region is CASSVSSDPKTHEQYF. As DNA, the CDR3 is TGCGCCAGCAGCGTTTCATCGGACCCAAAGACCCACGAGCAGTACTTC.

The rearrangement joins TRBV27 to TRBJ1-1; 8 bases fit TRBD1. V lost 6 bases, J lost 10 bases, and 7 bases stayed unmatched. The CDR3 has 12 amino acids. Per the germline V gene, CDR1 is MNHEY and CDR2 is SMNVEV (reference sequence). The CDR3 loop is CASSKQGGGAFF. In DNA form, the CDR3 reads TGTGCCAGCAGCAAACAGGGGGGGGGAGCTTTCTTT.

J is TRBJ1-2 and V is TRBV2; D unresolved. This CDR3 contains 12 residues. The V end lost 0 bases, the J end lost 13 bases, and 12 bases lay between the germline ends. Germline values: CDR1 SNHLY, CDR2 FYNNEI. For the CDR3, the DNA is TGTGCCAGCAGTGAAGCGCTTAAGGCAGCCACCTTC. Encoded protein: CASSEALKAATF.

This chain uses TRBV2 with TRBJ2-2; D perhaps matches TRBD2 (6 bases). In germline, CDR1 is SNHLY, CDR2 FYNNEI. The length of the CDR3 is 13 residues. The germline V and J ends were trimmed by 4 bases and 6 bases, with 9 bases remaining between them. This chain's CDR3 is CASSVEGAGELFF. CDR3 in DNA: TGTGCCAGCAGTGTGGAGGGTGCCGGGGAGCTGTTTTTT.

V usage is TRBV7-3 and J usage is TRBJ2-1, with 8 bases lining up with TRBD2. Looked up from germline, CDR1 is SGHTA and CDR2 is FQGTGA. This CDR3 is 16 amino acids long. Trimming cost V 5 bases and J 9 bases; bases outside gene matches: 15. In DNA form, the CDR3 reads TGTGCCAGCAGCGCAAGACCGGGACTAGAATCCGGTGAGCAGTTCTTC. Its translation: CASSARPGLESGEQFF. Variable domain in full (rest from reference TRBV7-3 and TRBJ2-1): GAGVSQTPSNKVTEKGKYVELRCDPISGHTALYWYRQSLGQGPEFLIYFQGTGAADDSGLPNDRFFAVRPEGSVSTLKIQRTERGDSAVYLCASSARPGLESGEQFFGPGTRLTVL.

CDR3 protein: CASGERVATEAFF. CDR3 DNA sequence: TGTGCCAGCGGGGAGCGAGTGGCCACTGAAGCTTTCTTT. This rearrangement joins TRBV7-8 to TRBJ1-1; no reliable D call. The V gene lost 8 bases and the J gene lost 4 bases, with 14 bases spanning the gap. This CDR3 has 13 amino acids. The germline V gene encodes CDR1 SGHVS and CDR2 FQNEAQ.

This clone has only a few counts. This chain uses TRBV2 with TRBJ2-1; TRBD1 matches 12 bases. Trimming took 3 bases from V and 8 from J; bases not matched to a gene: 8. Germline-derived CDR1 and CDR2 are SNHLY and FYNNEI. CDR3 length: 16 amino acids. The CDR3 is CASSDLGTGGYHEQFF. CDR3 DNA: TGTGCCAGCAGTGACTTGGGGACAGGGGGCTATCATGAGCAGTTCTTC.

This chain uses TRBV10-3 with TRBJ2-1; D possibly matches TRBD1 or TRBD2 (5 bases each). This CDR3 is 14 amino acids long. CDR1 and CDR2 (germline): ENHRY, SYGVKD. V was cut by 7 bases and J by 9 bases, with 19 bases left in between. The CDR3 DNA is TGTGCCATCACCGAGGGACCGGCGATTCCTGAGCAGTTCTTC. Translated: CAITEGPAIPEQFF.

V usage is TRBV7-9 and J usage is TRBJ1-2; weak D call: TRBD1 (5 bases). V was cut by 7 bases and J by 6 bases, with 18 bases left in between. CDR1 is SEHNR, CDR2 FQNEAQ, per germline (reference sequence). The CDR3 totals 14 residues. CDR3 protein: CASTSWGGRNGYTF. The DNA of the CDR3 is TGTGCCAGCACCTCGTGGGGGGGGAGAAATGGCTACACCTTC.

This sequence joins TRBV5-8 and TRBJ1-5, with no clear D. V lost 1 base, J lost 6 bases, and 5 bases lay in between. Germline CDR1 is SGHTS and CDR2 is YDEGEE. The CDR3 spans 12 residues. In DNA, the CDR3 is TGTGCCAGCAGCTTGAATTCTCAGCCCCAGCATTTT. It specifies CASSLNSQPQHF.

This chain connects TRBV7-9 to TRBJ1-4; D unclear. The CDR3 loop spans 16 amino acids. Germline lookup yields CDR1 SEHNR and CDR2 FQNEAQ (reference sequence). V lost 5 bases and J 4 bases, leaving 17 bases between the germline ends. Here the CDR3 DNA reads TGTGCCAGCAGCCCTGACGGGAGGTGGGGTAATGAAAAACTGTTTTTT. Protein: CASSPDGRWGNEKLFF.